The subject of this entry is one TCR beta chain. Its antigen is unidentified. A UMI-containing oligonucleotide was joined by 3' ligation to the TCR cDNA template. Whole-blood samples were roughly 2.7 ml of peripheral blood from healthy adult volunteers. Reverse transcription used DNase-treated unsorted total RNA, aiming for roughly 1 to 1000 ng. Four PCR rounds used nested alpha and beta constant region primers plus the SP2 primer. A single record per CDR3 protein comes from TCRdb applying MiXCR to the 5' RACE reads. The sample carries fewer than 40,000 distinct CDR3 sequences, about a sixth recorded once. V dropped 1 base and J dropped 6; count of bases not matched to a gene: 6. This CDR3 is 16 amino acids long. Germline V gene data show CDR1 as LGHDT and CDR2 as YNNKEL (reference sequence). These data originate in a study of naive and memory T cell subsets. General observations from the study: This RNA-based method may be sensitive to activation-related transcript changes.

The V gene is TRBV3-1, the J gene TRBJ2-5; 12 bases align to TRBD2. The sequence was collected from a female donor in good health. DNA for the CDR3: TGTGCCAGCAGCCAAGGGACTAGCGGGGCTTCGAAGACCCAGTACTTC. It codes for CASSQGTSGASKTQYF.